These 24 T cell receptor beta chains were sequenced from one sample in a study of blood T cell repertoires in COVID-19. Here immunoSEQ multiplex PCR was the method, and the copy in TCRdb shows in-frame clones only, minus some. The top ten hold approximately 5% of the sample, which has roughly 250,000 clones, approximately 86% seen once. The sample taken for sequencing was peripheral blood. The source is a woman of 80 years or more with active or convalescent COVID-19.

The chain has TRBV4-1 and TRBJ1-6; no definite D call. V lost 1 base and J 6 bases, leaving 10 bases between the germline ends. There are 15 residues in the CDR3. Germline loops: CDR1 MGHRA, CDR2 YSYEKL. The chain's CDR3 is CASSQGGVINSPLHF. The CDR3 DNA sequence: TGCGCCAGCAGCCAAGGCGGGGTGATTAATTCACCCCTCCACTTT.

This clone was found a few times. This rearrangement joins TRBV19 to TRBJ1-4; D uncertain. Trimming removed 2 bases at V and 4 bases at J, with 11 bases between. Per the germline V gene, CDR1 is LNHDA and CDR2 is SQIVND (reference sequence). The CDR3 contains 15 residues. The CDR3 DNA follows: TGTGCCAGTAGTATACTAGGACGGGATAATGAAAAACTGTTTTTT. Its translation is CASSILGRDNEKLFF.

The genes are TRBV15 and TRBJ2-5; 7 bases match TRBD2. Trimming cost V 1 base and J 3 bases; bases outside gene matches: 8. Germline lookup yields CDR1 LNHNV and CDR2 YYDKDF (reference sequence). CDR3 length: 16 residues. CDR3 bases: TGTGCCACCAGCAGAGGACGGGGGGTCGGAAAAGAGACCCAGTACTTC. This encodes CATSRGRGVGKETQYF. Looking up the rest from reference TRBV15 and TRBJ2-5 gives the full variable domain: DAMVIQNPRYQVTQFGKPVTLSCSQTLNHNVMYWYQQKSSQAPKLLFHYYDKDFNNEADTPDNFQSRRPNTSFCFLDIRSPGLGDTAMYLCATSRGRGVGKETQYFGPGTRLLVL.

The V gene is TRBV20-1, the J gene TRBJ2-2; D not resolved. Germline V gene data show CDR1 as DFQATT and CDR2 as SNEGSKA (reference sequence). Deletions cut 4 bases from V and 7 bases from J, with 4 bases between. There are 10 residues in the CDR3. This CDR3 reads CSATVGELFF. In nucleotides, the CDR3 is TGCAGTGCTACCGTCGGGGAGCTGTTTTTT.

In this sample, this clone turned up many times. The V and J genes are TRBV5-1 and TRBJ1-3; no definite D call. The germline gives CDR1 SGHRS, CDR2 YFSETQ. The CDR3 loop spans 14 amino acids. Trimming removed 3 bases from V and 0 bases from J, with 7 bases in between. The CDR3 sequence is CASSSGSSGNTIYF. In nucleotides, the CDR3 is TGCGCCAGCAGCTCCGGGAGCTCTGGAAACACCATATATTTT.

V gene TRBV5-1 combines with J gene TRBJ1-1; D might be TRBD1 (6 bases). This CDR3 has 15 residues. The germline gives CDR1 SGHRS, CDR2 YFSETQ. The ends were cut back, 0 bases at V and 1 base at J, with 10 bases in the middle. The CDR3 DNA reads TGCGCCAGCAGCTTGGGAGTGGGGGCGAACACTGAAGCTTTCTTT. Translation gives CASSLGVGANTEAFF.

For the CDR3, the DNA is TGTGCCACCAGCAGGTCCCTGGTAGCGGGATCATACGGCGATGAGCAGTTCTTC. Translated: CATSRSLVAGSYGDEQFF. This chain connects TRBV15 to TRBJ2-1, with TRBD2 matching over 8 bases. J lost 8 bases, V lost 3 bases, and 18 bases had no gene match. This CDR3 contains 18 residues. Germline V gene lookup returns CDR1 LNHNV and CDR2 YYDKDF (reference sequence). Filled out from reference TRBV15 and TRBJ2-1, the complete variable domain reads DAMVIQNPRYQVTQFGKPVTLSCSQTLNHNVMYWYQQKSSQAPKLLFHYYDKDFNNEADTPDNFQSRRPNTSFCFLDIRSPGLGDTAMYLCATSRSLVAGSYGDEQFFGPGTRLTVL.

The chain joins TRBV2 to TRBJ2-3, with 7 positions matching TRBD1. The V segment lost 7 bases and the J segment 7 bases; nucleotides outside the gene matches: 2. The CDR3 spans 11 residues. Germline lookup yields CDR1 SNHLY and CDR2 FYNNEI. CDR3 sequence reads: CASTGQNTQYF. The CDR3 DNA sequence: TGTGCCAGCACGGGACAGAATACGCAGTATTTT. The full variable domain, in which reference TRBV2 and TRBJ2-3 provide the parts outside the CDR3, is EPEVTQTPSHQVTQMGQEVILRCVPISNHLYFYWYRQILGQKVEFLVSFYNNEISEKSEIFDDQFSVERPDGSNFTLKIRSTKLEDSAMYFCASTGQNTQYFGPGTRLTVL.

The J gene is TRBJ2-1, the V gene TRBV6-5; no clear D gene. The CDR3 runs 15 residues. CDR1 MNHEY and CDR2 SVGAGI come from the germline V gene. V lost 4 bases and J 4 bases, leaving 14 bases between the germline ends. CDR3 DNA sequence: TGTGCCAGCAGTTCGTCGGGTAGTAGGTACAATGAGCAGTTCTTC. It translates to CASSSSGSRYNEQFF.

The chain recombines TRBV2 with TRBJ1-1, with D uncertain. CDR1 is SNHLY and CDR2 is FYNNEI in the germline V gene. The CDR3 extends over 13 amino acids. The V end lost 11 bases, the J end lost 4 bases, and 17 bases lay between the germline ends. DNA of the CDR3: TGTGCCCACCGAGCGGGCCCGAGCACTGAAGCTTTCTTT. Its protein product is CAHRAGPSTEAFF.

This chain uses TRBV3-1 (or the pseudogene TRBV3-2) with TRBJ2-2; 10 nucleotides agree with TRBD2. V gave up 4 bases and J gave up 5 bases; unmatched junction bases: 7. Germline V gene lookup returns CDR1 LGHDT and CDR2 YNNKEL (reference sequence). CDR3 length equals 16 residues. The CDR3 DNA reads TGTGCCAGCAGCCCCCTGGGAGCGGGAGGGACCGGGGAGCTGTTTTTT. Protein: CASSPLGAGGTGELFF.

The chain couples TRBV5-4 to TRBJ1-2, with a tentative D call TRBD1 (5 bases). This CDR3 is built from 16 residues. The ends were cut back, 0 bases at V and 8 bases at J, with 20 bases in the middle. CDR1 is SGHNT, CDR2 YYREEE, per germline (reference sequence). CDR3 region: CASSLDSNGRDLGYTF. The CDR3 nucleotides are TGTGCCAGCAGCTTGGACTCGAACGGCAGGGACTTAGGCTACACCTTC.

The chain is built from TRBV19 and TRBJ1-1, with 7 bases aligning to TRBD1. The CDR3 consists of 13 residues. Germline CDR1 LNHDA, CDR2 SQIVND (reference sequence). Germline trimming cut 6 bases from V and 4 bases from J; bases unmatched to any gene: 5. The CDR3 protein is CASRVDRATEAFF. The CDR3 region has the DNA TGTGCCAGTAGGGTAGACAGGGCCACTGAAGCTTTCTTT.

The J gene is TRBJ2-3, the V gene TRBV7-9, with 11 nucleotides matching TRBD2. This CDR3 has 15 amino acids. Unmatched junction bases numbered 2, after V lost 1 base and J lost 5 bases. Per the germline V gene, CDR1 is SEHNR and CDR2 is FQNEAQ (reference sequence). CDR3 coding DNA: TGTGCCAGCAGCTTAGGCCTAGCGGGAGGAGATACGCAGTATTTT. Its translation is CASSLGLAGGDTQYF. Looking up the rest from reference TRBV7-9 and TRBJ2-3 gives the full variable domain: DTGVSQNPRHKITKRGQNVTFRCDPISEHNRLYWYRQTLGQGPEFLTYFQNEAQLEKSRLLSDRFSAERPKGSFSTLEIQRTEQGDSAMYLCASSLGLAGGDTQYFGPGTRLTVL.

The chain has TRBV11-2 and TRBJ1-3; no firm D call. Germline assignment: CDR1 SGHAT and CDR2 FQNNGV. The V end lost 1 base, the J end lost 9 bases, and 10 bases lay between the germline ends. The CDR3 covers 13 residues. CDR3 nucleotide sequence: TGTGCCAGCAGCTTAGGGGCTGGCGCCACCATATATTTT. This gives the protein CASSLGAGATIYF.

The rearrangement joins TRBV7-9 to TRBJ2-3, with D perhaps TRBD2 (5 bases). The CDR3 loop spans 15 amino acids. In germline, CDR1 is SEHNR, CDR2 FQNEAQ (reference sequence). Trimming shortened V by 1 base and J by 4 bases, and 12 bases separated the two germline ends. CDR3 sequence reads: CASSLDGVLADTQYF. The CDR3 region has the DNA TGTGCCAGCAGCTTAGACGGGGTTTTAGCAGATACGCAGTATTTT.

Here the CDR3 DNA reads TGTGCCAGCAGTTCCAGACAGGGGGCGCAGGGGGAAAAACTGTTTTTT. It codes for CASSSRQGAQGEKLFF. The V and J genes are TRBV28 and TRBJ1-4; 10 bases are a match to TRBD1. V trimming: 4 bases; J trimming: 8 bases; junction bases outside the gene matches: 10. This CDR3 is built from 16 residues. Germline CDR1 reads MDHEN; CDR2 reads SYDVKM.

J is TRBJ1-5 and V is TRBV5-1; 10 bases are a match to TRBD1. V lost 4 bases to trimming and J lost 5 bases; unmatched junction nucleotides: 6. The CDR3 has 15 amino acids. Germline-derived CDR1 and CDR2 are SGHRS and YFSETQ. CDR3 residues: CASSAGTGVYQPQHF. CDR3 in DNA: TGCGCCAGCAGCGCCGGGACAGGGGTGTATCAGCCCCAGCATTTT. Combining the CDR3 with reference TRBV5-1 and TRBJ1-5 gives the whole variable domain KAGVTQTPRYLIKTRGQQVTLSCSPISGHRSVSWYQQTPGQGLQFLFEYFSETQRNKGNFPGRFSGRQFSNSRSEMNVSTLELGDSALYLCASSAGTGVYQPQHFGDGTRLSIL.

The V call is TRBV28, the J call TRBJ1-5; weak D call: TRBD1 (6 bases). This CDR3 comprises 16 residues. V was trimmed by 3 bases and J by 0 bases, leaving 12 bases between them. Germline CDR1 MDHEN, CDR2 SYDVKM. The CDR3 reads CASSLWTASSNQPQHF. Written as DNA, the CDR3 is TGTGCCAGCAGTTTGTGGACAGCTAGTAGCAATCAGCCCCAGCATTTT. Based on the CDR3 plus reference TRBV28 and TRBJ1-5, the full variable domain is DVKVTQSSRYLVKRTGEKVFLECVQDMDHENMFWYRQDPGLGLRLIYFSYDVKMKEKGDIPEGYSVSREKKERFSLILESASTNQTSMYLCASSLWTASSNQPQHFGDGTRLSIL.

The chain combines TRBV7-2 with TRBJ1-3, with D maybe TRBD1 (6 bases). The V end was cut by 5 bases, the J end by 5 bases, with 13 bases between. The CDR3 sequence is 14 residues long. Germline CDR1 and CDR2: SGHTA and FQGNSA. In nucleotides, the CDR3 is TGTGCCAGCAGCCCGCAGGGGCAAAGAAACACCATATATTTT. Encoded protein: CASSPQGQRNTIYF.

The gene calls are TRBV5-1 and TRBJ1-2; 9 nucleotides match TRBD1. V gave up 3 bases and J gave up 7 bases; unmatched junction bases: 4. The germline gives CDR1 SGHRS, CDR2 YFSETQ. This CDR3 has 13 amino acids. The CDR3 loop reads CASSWAGQGGYTF. The CDR3 DNA reads as TGCGCCAGCAGCTGGGCGGGACAGGGTGGCTACACCTTC. Drawing the rest from reference TRBV5-1 and TRBJ1-2, the complete variable domain is KAGVTQTPRYLIKTRGQQVTLSCSPISGHRSVSWYQQTPGQGLQFLFEYFSETQRNKGNFPGRFSGRQFSNSRSEMNVSTLELGDSALYLCASSWAGQGGYTFGSGTRLTVV.

The genes are TRBV7-9 and TRBJ1-1; TRBD1 agrees at 8 bases. Germline V gene lookup returns CDR1 SEHNR and CDR2 FQNEAQ (reference sequence). J gave up 6 bases and V 3 bases, and 6 bases lay outside the gene matches. This CDR3 has 14 amino acids. The CDR3 DNA is TGTGCCAGCAGCTTGCAGGGGGCCGTATCTGAAGCTTTCTTT. Translated, it gives CASSLQGAVSEAFF.

The CDR3 sequence is CASTRGGTSYNEQFF. CDR3 in DNA: TGCGCCAGCACCCGCGGCGGGACCTCCTACAATGAGCAGTTCTTC. The genes are TRBV5-1 and TRBJ2-1, with D possibly being TRBD2 (6 bases). V shed 6 bases and J shed 0 bases, with 13 bases lying between them. The germline V gene encodes CDR1 SGHRS and CDR2 YFSETQ. The CDR3 is 15 amino acids.

The chain employs TRBV18 and TRBJ1-6, with D perhaps matching TRBD1 (5 bases). The ends were cut back, 2 bases at V and 6 bases at J, with 11 bases in the middle. This CDR3 contains 15 residues. Looked up from germline, CDR1 is KGHSH and CDR2 is LQKENI. CDR3 sequence: CASSPIRQGNSPLHF. DNA for the CDR3: TGTGCCAGCTCACCAATTCGGCAGGGTAATTCACCCCTCCACTTT.